The 13 T cell receptor beta chains in this list originate from one sample, sequenced in a study of cytomegalovirus exposure and HLA in healthy donors. The PCR used 60 Vbeta and 13 Jbeta primers. TCRdb's table, derived via immunoSEQ multiplex PCR, lists solely in-frame clones and lacks some. The sample shows approximately 190,000 clones, about 85% of them seen only once. Specimen: PBMCs. The origin of the receptors is a man aged 45-65 years in good health and CMV-seronegative.

The chain couples TRBV10-2 to TRBJ2-3, with D perhaps matching TRBD2 (6 bases). The CDR3 consists of 23 residues. The V end lost 7 bases, the J end lost 0 bases, and 38 bases lay between the germline ends. Germline V lookup: CDR1 WSHSY, CDR2 SAAADI. CDR3 in DNA: TGCGCCAGCAAGAAGGGAGGAGGCGGAAACCACACGCCAAACGCACAAAGCACAGATACGCAGTATTTT. Amino acids: CASKKGGGGNHTPNAQSTDTQYF.

The chain joins TRBV4-3 to TRBJ2-3, with 7 bases lining up with TRBD1. Germline V gives CDR1 LGHNA, CDR2 YSLEER. This CDR3 comprises 15 residues. V was clipped by 6 bases and J by 0 bases; unmatched bases: 6. The CDR3 loop reads CASSSEGASTDTQYF. In DNA form, the CDR3 reads TGCGCCAGCAGTTCTGAGGGGGCTAGCACAGATACGCAGTATTTT.

This chain links TRBV28 with TRBJ1-6; TRBD1 is a possible D gene (6 bases). CDR1 is MDHEN and CDR2 is SYDVKM in the germline V gene. V lost 4 bases and J lost 7, with 14 bases in between. The CDR3 length is 15 residues. Here the CDR3 DNA reads TGTGCCAGCAGTTCTCCGGACAGAACAAATTCACCCCTCCACTTT. It is translated as CASSSPDRTNSPLHF.

The chain links TRBV27 to TRBJ1-5; 9 nucleotides line up with TRBD1. V lost 5 bases, J lost 1 base, and 12 bases stayed unmatched. Germline lookup yields CDR1 MNHEY and CDR2 SMNVEV (reference sequence). This CDR3 spans 18 amino acids. The CDR3, as DNA: TGTGCCAGCAGTATACCCCGGTTAGGACAGGGGAGCAATCAGCCCCAGCATTTT. Protein: CASSIPRLGQGSNQPQHF.

This clone has only a few counts. This chain connects TRBV7-2 to TRBJ1-2; TRBD1 might be the D (6 bases). The CDR3 extends over 14 amino acids. V was shortened by 4 bases and J by 2 bases, with 11 bases between the two germline ends. Germline V CDR1 and CDR2: SGHTA, FQGNSA. CDR3 sequence: CASSSRTENYGYTF. The CDR3 DNA reads as TGTGCCAGCAGCTCGAGGACAGAGAACTATGGCTACACCTTC.

This clone has a single count. The gene calls are TRBV7-9 and TRBJ1-2, with D unresolved. The germline CDR1 and CDR2 sequences are SEHNR and FQNEAQ (reference sequence). The CDR3 has 15 residues. V was shortened by 5 bases and J by 0 bases, with 13 bases between the two germline ends. In nucleotides, the CDR3 is TGTGCCAGCAGCCCACTATCGGGAACTAACTATGGCTACACCTTC. Residues: CASSPLSGTNYGYTF.

V gene TRBV10-3 combines with J gene TRBJ1-4, with 7 bases that match TRBD1. The CDR3 consists of 12 residues. CDR1 and CDR2 from the germline V gene are ENHRY and SYGVKD. V lost 8 bases, J lost 8 bases, and 5 bases stayed unmatched. The DNA for the CDR3 is TGTGCCATCCAGAGGGGGCGAGAAAAACTGTTTTTT. Residues: CAIQRGREKLFF.

V and J are TRBV7-8 and TRBJ1-5; the match to TRBD1 covers 7 bases. Germline CDR1 reads SGHVS; CDR2 reads FQNEAQ. The CDR3 is 17 residues long. V was clipped by 1 base and J by 7 bases; unmatched bases: 13. Here the CDR3 reads CASSLDSGTVVIQPQHF. The CDR3 DNA sequence: TGTGCCAGCAGCTTAGACTCCGGGACAGTAGTTATACAGCCCCAGCATTTT.

This chain connects TRBV27 to TRBJ2-1, with TRBD2 as a possible D gene (6 bases). V was cut by 3 bases and J by 8 bases, with 17 bases left in between. CDR1 MNHEY and CDR2 SMNVEV come from the germline V gene (reference sequence). This CDR3 contains 15 residues. In nucleotides, the CDR3 is TGTGCCAGCAGTTTGCGGGACTCACCCCTCGATGAGCAGTTCTTC. Translation: CASSLRDSPLDEQFF.

The table lists this clone with a count of one. The J gene is TRBJ2-5, the V gene TRBV5-6; D may be TRBD1 (6 bases). This CDR3 spans 13 amino acids. The V gene's germline CDR1 is SGHDT and CDR2 YYEEEE. V was trimmed by 7 bases and J by 4 bases, leaving 14 bases between them. CDR3 in amino acids: CASAYRERETQYF. The CDR3 coding sequence is TGTGCCAGCGCATACAGGGAGAGAGAGACCCAGTACTTC.

The chain has TRBV18 and TRBJ1-6; the D is unclear. Per the germline V gene, CDR1 is KGHSH and CDR2 is LQKENI. CDR3 size: 14 residues. The V end lost 3 bases, the J end lost 7 bases, and 10 bases lay between the germline ends. CDR3 loop: CASSPGLRNSPLHF. CDR3 coding DNA: TGTGCCAGCTCACCGGGCCTGAGAAATTCACCCCTCCACTTT.

The chain has TRBV9 and TRBJ1-5, with 10 positions matching TRBD1. CDR3 size: 14 residues. The germline gives CDR1 SGDLS, CDR2 YYNGEE. V dropped 5 bases and J dropped 9; count of bases not matched to a gene: 8. CDR3 in DNA: TGTGCCAGCAGTTCGAGGGACAGGGGTATGCCCCAGCATTTT. Translated, it gives CASSSRDRGMPQHF. Supplemented by reference TRBV9 and TRBJ1-5, the full variable domain reads DSGVTQTPKHLITATGQRVTLRCSPRSGDLSVYWYQQSLDQGLQFLIQYYNGEERAKGNILERFSAQQFPDLHSELNLSSLELGDSALYFCASSSRDRGMPQHFGDGTRLSIL.

The V gene is TRBV7-8, the J gene TRBJ2-1; weak D call: TRBD1 (5 bases). V was trimmed by 8 bases and J by 5 bases, leaving 19 bases between them. The CDR3 is 15 residues long. Germline lookup yields CDR1 SGHVS and CDR2 FQNEAQ. In DNA form, the CDR3 reads TGTGCCAGCGCCCCCCGGGCAGGGCGCGACAATGAGCAGTTCTTC. Amino acid sequence: CASAPRAGRDNEQFF. Together with reference TRBV7-8 and TRBJ2-1, the CDR3 gives the full variable domain: GAGVSQSPRYKVAKRGQDVALRCDPISGHVSLFWYQQALGQGPEFLTYFQNEAQLDKSGLPSDRFFAERPEGSVSTLKIQRTQQEDSAVYLCASAPRAGRDNEQFFGPGTRLTVL.